These 30 T cell receptor beta chains were all obtained from the same sample, sequenced in a study of cytomegalovirus exposure and HLA in healthy donors. The PCR was carried out with 60 Vbeta primers and 13 Jbeta primers. Measured with immunoSEQ multiplex PCR; TCRdb has only the in-frame clones, and not every one. The repertoire includes around 40,000 clones, approximately 90% of them detected once, and 8% sits in the top ten. The sample consisted of PBMCs. These receptors all stem from a woman between 40 and 50 years old in good health and CMV-seropositive.

This clone was observed once. V is TRBV28 and J is TRBJ1-2; D gene unclear. The germline V gene has CDR1 MDHEN and CDR2 SYDVKM. V lost 7 bases to trimming and J lost 4 bases, with 16 bases between them. The length of the CDR3 is 14 residues. The CDR3 spells CASTAHDTSYGYTF. As DNA, the CDR3 is TGTGCCAGCACCGCCCACGACACCTCCTATGGCTACACCTTC.

The chain couples TRBV27 to TRBJ2-3, with TRBD2 matching over 8 bases. The V segment lost 2 bases and the J segment 6 bases; nucleotides outside the gene matches: 4. The CDR3 has 14 amino acids. Germline V gene lookup returns CDR1 MNHEY and CDR2 SMNVEV (reference sequence). CDR3 loop: CASSLKGTSDTQYF. The CDR3 DNA reads TGTGCCAGCAGTTTAAAAGGGACTAGTGATACGCAGTATTTT.

The rearrangement joins TRBV6-4 to TRBJ2-2, with D uncertain. Trimming took off 0 bases at V and 6 bases at J, with 8 bases between the two ends. The V gene's germline CDR1 is MRHNA and CDR2 SNTAGT. The CDR3 extends over 14 amino acids. The CDR3 protein is CASSDSPGSGELFF. As DNA, the CDR3 is TGTGCCAGCAGTGACTCGCCGGGTTCCGGGGAGCTGTTTTTT.

This chain uses TRBV6-4 with TRBJ2-2; possibly TRBD1 for D (6 bases). Trimming stripped 7 bases from V and 5 bases from J, with 14 bases between. Germline V lookup: CDR1 MRHNA, CDR2 SNTAGT. The CDR3 sequence is 14 residues long. The CDR3 coding sequence is TGTGCCAGCACCGAGGACAGTGTGACCGGGGAGCTGTTTTTT. It encodes CASTEDSVTGELFF.

The table lists this clone with a count of one. The genes are TRBV28 and TRBJ2-5; D possibly corresponds to TRBD1 (6 bases). The CDR3 is 12 residues long. V lost 6 bases to trimming and J lost 4 bases, with 9 bases between them. CDR1 is MDHEN, CDR2 SYDVKM, per germline. CDR3 amino acids: CASRQGRETQYF. The CDR3 coding sequence is TGTGCCAGCAGACAGGGTCGAGAGACCCAGTACTTC.

CDR3 residues: CASGNRGGEQFF. CDR3 DNA: TGCGCCAGCGGTAACAGGGGAGGTGAGCAGTTCTTC. This chain connects TRBV4-1 to TRBJ2-1, with D maybe TRBD1 (7 bases). This CDR3 spans 12 amino acids. Trimming removed 8 bases from V and 9 bases from J, with 14 bases in between. The germline CDR1 and CDR2 sequences are MGHRA and YSYEKL.

The chain carries TRBV25-1 and TRBJ1-4, with 7 nucleotides matching TRBD1. Germline values: CDR1 MGHDK, CDR2 SYGVNS. CDR3 size: 15 residues. V lost 5 bases and J lost 0; bases outside the gene matches: 3. CDR3 sequence reads: CASSRGQATNEKLFF. DNA for the CDR3: TGTGCCAGCAGTAGAGGACAGGCAACTAATGAAAAACTGTTTTTT.

The chain employs TRBV5-1 and TRBJ1-1, with no clear D. Germline CDR1 and CDR2: SGHRS and YFSETQ. The CDR3 spans 13 residues. Trimming took off 2 bases at V and 1 base at J, with 6 bases between the two ends. The chain's CDR3 is CASSFGGNTEAFF. The DNA for the CDR3 is TGCGCCAGCAGCTTTGGAGGGAACACTGAAGCTTTCTTT.

This clone ranks as medium-sized. This chain joins TRBV7-9 and TRBJ2-1; 14 bases agree with TRBD2. Germline values: CDR1 SEHNR, CDR2 FQNEAQ (reference sequence). V lost 6 bases to trimming and J lost 5 bases; unmatched junction nucleotides: 9. The CDR3 is 17 residues long. In DNA, the CDR3 is TGTGCCAGCAGATACACCCGACTAGCGGGAGGGAACAATGAGCAGTTCTTC. Protein: CASRYTRLAGGNNEQFF.

V usage is TRBV6-6 and J usage is TRBJ2-3, with TRBD2 matching over 9 bases. The CDR3 extends over 13 amino acids. Germline V lookup: CDR1 MNHNY, CDR2 SVGAGI (reference sequence). Germline trimming cut 7 bases from V and 8 bases from J; bases unmatched to any gene: 7. The CDR3 loop is CASNPSGMATQYF. Here the CDR3 DNA reads TGTGCCAGCAACCCTAGCGGGATGGCTACGCAGTATTTT.

In this sample, this clone turned up a few times. The chain couples TRBV27 to TRBJ1-6; 7 nucleotides match TRBD1. Germline lookup yields CDR1 MNHEY and CDR2 SMNVEV (reference sequence). The length of the CDR3 is 19 residues. V lost 7 bases and J lost 7; bases outside the gene matches: 22. The CDR3 is CASKPQSTGVSFWNSPLHF. CDR3 DNA: TGTGCCAGCAAACCCCAAAGTACAGGGGTATCATTTTGGAATTCACCCCTCCACTTT.

The chain is built from TRBV5-4 and TRBJ2-1; 7 bases are a match to TRBD2. V shed 0 bases and J 8 bases; nucleotides not matched to a gene: 5. The germline gives CDR1 SGHNT, CDR2 YYREEE (reference sequence). CDR3 size: 14 residues. The CDR3 here is CASSLVGGGHEQFF. The CDR3 coding sequence is TGTGCCAGCAGCTTGGTTGGGGGAGGGCATGAGCAGTTCTTC.

The rearrangement joins TRBV25-1 to TRBJ2-1, with 13 bases fitting TRBD2. The CDR3 has 18 amino acids. J lost 0 bases, V lost 2 bases, and 4 bases had no gene match. Germline V gives CDR1 MGHDK, CDR2 SYGVNS. CDR3 loop: CASSEPRTSGSSYNEQFF. CDR3 DNA sequence: TGTGCCAGCAGTGAACCCCGGACTAGCGGGAGCTCCTACAATGAGCAGTTCTTC.

The chain's CDR3 is CASSIGQGSWNTEAFF. The CDR3 DNA follows: TGTGCCAGTAGTATTGGACAGGGATCCTGGAACACTGAAGCTTTCTTT. J is TRBJ1-1 and V is TRBV19; 8 bases are a match to TRBD1. This CDR3 comprises 16 residues. Germline V gives CDR1 LNHDA, CDR2 SQIVND (reference sequence). V trimming: 3 bases; J trimming: 1 base; junction bases outside the gene matches: 7. Complete variable domain (other parts from reference TRBV19 and TRBJ1-1): DGGITQSPKYLFRKEGQNVTLSCEQNLNHDAMYWYRQDPGQGLRLIYYSQIVNDFQKGDIAEGYSVSREKKESFPLTVTSAQKNPTAFYLCASSIGQGSWNTEAFFGQGTRLTVV.

CDR3: CASRPTIGPGGDDTQYF. The CDR3, as DNA: TGTGCCAGCAGGCCGACGATCGGGCCGGGAGGAGATGATACGCAGTATTTT. The chain carries TRBV9 and TRBJ2-3; 7 bases match TRBD2. The trim removed 5 bases at V and 6 bases at J, leaving 18 bases unmatched. The germline V gene has CDR1 SGDLS and CDR2 YYNGEE. This CDR3 has 17 residues.

This clone has a single count. This chain joins TRBV11-2 and TRBJ2-2; D is uncertain. CDR1 SGHAT and CDR2 FQNNGV come from the germline V gene. Between the trimmed V and J ends, which lost 0 bases and 6 bases, there was a span of 14 bases. This CDR3 contains 16 residues. The CDR3, as DNA: TGTGCCAGCAGCTTAGAAAGGAACCGACTTTCCGGGGAGCTGTTTTTT. It codes for CASSLERNRLSGELFF.

The rearrangement uses TRBV6-1 and TRBJ2-7, with TRBD2 as a possible D gene (6 bases). The CDR3 covers 12 residues. The germline V gene encodes CDR1 MNHNS and CDR2 SASEGT. The ends were cut back, 8 bases at V and 4 bases at J, with 12 bases in the middle. The CDR3 DNA follows: TGTGCCAGCCAGGGACTGTCATACGAGCAGTACTTC. This encodes CASQGLSYEQYF.

This chain uses TRBV14 with TRBJ2-5; D may be TRBD1 (6 bases). There are 16 residues in the CDR3. The germline V gene encodes CDR1 SGHDN and CDR2 FVKESK. V lost 4 bases and J lost 4, with 19 bases in between. DNA for the CDR3: TGTGCCAGCAGCCGCGAACAGGGTTCTTTTATAGAGACCCAGTACTTC. Protein sequence: CASSREQGSFIETQYF.

The chain employs TRBV6-1 and TRBJ1-6; 8 bases align to TRBD1. This CDR3 has 14 amino acids. CDR1 and CDR2 from the germline V gene are MNHNS and SASEGT. The junction had 8 bases not matched to a gene; V was cut back by 8 bases and J by 8 bases. The CDR3 reads CASRPGQGYSPLHF. The DNA of the CDR3 is TGTGCCAGCCGACCCGGACAGGGATATTCACCCCTCCACTTT.

This clone occurred once. The chain uses TRBV19 and TRBJ2-3; TRBD2 might be the D (6 bases). CDR3 length: 14 amino acids. V was shortened by 10 bases and J by 6 bases, with 20 bases between the two germline ends. In germline, CDR1 is LNHDA, CDR2 SQIVND (reference sequence). The CDR3 here is CATRTRGIWDTQYF. DNA for the CDR3: TGTGCCACAAGGACCCGGGGGATCTGGGATACGCAGTATTTT.

This clone was detected once. The chain joins TRBV21-1 to TRBJ1-5. TRBV21-1 is deemed a pseudogene. CDR3 length: 15 amino acids. CDR3 amino acids: CASSKRGGEYQPQHF. The CDR3 nucleotides read TGTGCCAGCAGCAAACGAGGGGGGGAATATCAGCCCCAGCATTTT.

The rearrangement joins TRBV28 to TRBJ2-2, with 8 bases identical to TRBD2. V was clipped by 6 bases and J by 7 bases; unmatched bases: 13. This CDR3 region has 16 residues. CDR1 is MDHEN and CDR2 is SYDVKM in the germline V gene. The CDR3 DNA sequence: TGTGCCAGCAGACTCCTTGCGGGGGGAGGGTACGGGGAGCTGTTTTTT. It encodes CASRLLAGGGYGELFF.

The chain couples TRBV6-1 to TRBJ1-2; TRBD1 agrees at 8 bases. V was pared by 5 bases and J by 3 bases, with 5 bases of the junction left unmatched. Germline V CDR1 and CDR2: MNHNS, SASEGT. There are 14 residues in the CDR3. This CDR3 reads CASSNPGQDYGYTF. Written as DNA, the CDR3 is TGTGCCAGCAGTAATCCGGGACAGGACTATGGCTACACCTTC.

V is TRBV29-1 and J is TRBJ1-1; 8 nucleotides line up with TRBD1. Trimming took 3 bases from V and 4 from J; bases not matched to a gene: 7. Per germline, CDR1 SQVTM and CDR2 ANQGSEA. This CDR3 comprises 14 residues. The CDR3, as DNA: TGCAGCGTTGATTACGACCAGGGGGCCACTGAAGCTTTCTTT. Protein product: CSVDYDQGATEAFF.

The rearrangement uses TRBV11-2 and TRBJ2-5; TRBD2 matches at 7 bases. The CDR3 has 14 residues. Germline V lookup: CDR1 SGHAT, CDR2 FQNNGV. V lost 5 bases and J lost 5; bases outside the gene matches: 8. CDR3 in amino acids: CASSPPVRGETQYF. The CDR3 nucleotides are TGTGCCAGCAGCCCCCCTGTGCGGGGGGAGACCCAGTACTTC.

V and J are TRBV4-1 and TRBJ2-1; unclear D gene. With 6 bases removed from V and 3 bases from J, the gap between germline ends came to 15 bases. This CDR3 comprises 15 residues. Germline V gives CDR1 MGHRA, CDR2 YSYEKL. CDR3 residues: CASSDTFNLYNEQFF. The CDR3, as DNA: TGCGCCAGCAGTGACACGTTCAATCTCTACAATGAGCAGTTCTTC.

This clone is a singleton in its sample. The junction departs from the called germline gene at one end, perhaps through a read error. V and J are TRBV7-9 and TRBJ2-3; 7 nucleotides line up with TRBD1. The CDR3 is made up of 16 amino acids. The germline gives CDR1 SEHNR, CDR2 FQNEAQ (reference sequence). The CDR3 reads CSSSSRTGYGPDTQYF. In DNA, the CDR3 is TGTTCCAGCAGCTCAAGGACAGGTTATGGACCAGATACGCAGTATTTT.

The CDR3 region has the DNA TGTGCCAGCAGCCCGACTTGGACAGGGGAAAATGGCTACACCTTC. Protein: CASSPTWTGENGYTF. The rearrangement uses TRBV5-4 and TRBJ1-2; 9 bases are shared with TRBD1. CDR1 is SGHNT, CDR2 YYREEE, per germline (reference sequence). This CDR3 spans 15 amino acids. V was pared by 4 bases and J by 6 bases, with 10 bases of the junction left unmatched.

This clone appeared once. The chain is built from TRBV11-2 and TRBJ1-1; 10 positions agree with TRBD1. V gave up 5 bases and J gave up 0 bases; unmatched junction bases: 6. The germline V gene encodes CDR1 SGHAT and CDR2 FQNNGV. The CDR3 contains 16 residues. CDR3 region: CASSTTGGLVNTEAFF. The DNA for the CDR3 is TGTGCCAGCAGCACGACAGGGGGCCTTGTGAACACTGAAGCTTTCTTT.

The chain links TRBV5-6 to TRBJ1-2; D perhaps matches TRBD1 (6 bases). Trimming removed 3 bases from V and 4 bases from J, with 16 bases in between. The germline V gene has CDR1 SGHDT and CDR2 YYEEEE. The CDR3 runs 15 residues. CDR3 coding DNA: TGTGCCAGCAGCTCGGCCCAGGGGTTTCTCTATGGCTACACCTTC. This encodes CASSSAQGFLYGYTF.